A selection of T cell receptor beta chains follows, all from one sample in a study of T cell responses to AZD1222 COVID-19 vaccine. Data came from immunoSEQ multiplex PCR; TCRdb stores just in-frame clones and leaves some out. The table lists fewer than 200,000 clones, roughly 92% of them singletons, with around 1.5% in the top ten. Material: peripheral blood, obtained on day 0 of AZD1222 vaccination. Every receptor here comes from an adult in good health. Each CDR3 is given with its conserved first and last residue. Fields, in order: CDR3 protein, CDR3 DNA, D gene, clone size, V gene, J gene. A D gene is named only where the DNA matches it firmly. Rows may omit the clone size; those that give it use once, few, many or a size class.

CASREQGARAGELFF	TGTGCCAGCAGGGAACAGGGGGCGAGGGCCGGGGAGCTGTTTTTT	TRBD1	-	TRBV6-1	TRBJ2-2
CASSEYRGAYTEAFF	TGTGCCAGCAGTGAATATAGAGGGGCCTACACTGAAGCTTTCTTT	-	-	TRBV25-1	TRBJ1-1
CASRRGSGNTIYF	TGTGCCAGCAGGAGGGGTTCTGGAAACACCATATATTTT	-	-	TRBV12-3/TRBV12-4	TRBJ1-3
CASSPGQRNEQYF	TGTGCCAGCAGCCCGGGACAAAGAAACGAGCAGTACTTC	-	-	TRBV7-3	TRBJ2-7
CASSEVPAGAYNEQFF	TGTGCCAGCAGTGAAGTGCCAGCGGGGGCCTACAATGAGCAGTTCTTC	TRBD2	-	TRBV6-1	TRBJ2-1
CASSTSVGNEQFF	TGTGCCAGCAGCACTAGCGTCGGGAATGAGCAGTTCTTC	TRBD2	few	TRBV9	TRBJ2-1
CASSFTYTTNEKLFF	TGTGCCAGCAGCTTCACATATACAACTAATGAAAAACTGTTTTTT	-	-	TRBV7-2	TRBJ1-4
CASKIEANTEAFF	TGTGCCAGCAAGATTGAGGCAAACACTGAAGCTTTCTTT	-	-	TRBV2	TRBJ1-1
CASSLFSLNQPQHF	TGTGCCAGCAGCTTATTCAGCCTCAATCAGCCCCAGCATTTT	-	-	TRBV7-2	TRBJ1-5
CASSLGQFYGYTF	TGTGCCAGCAGCCTCGGACAGTTCTATGGCTACACCTTC	-	-	TRBV11-2	TRBJ1-2
CAWSADSLVSEAFF	TGTGCCTGGAGCGCGGACAGCTTAGTTTCTGAAGCTTTCTTT	-	-	TRBV30	TRBJ1-1
CASSLFSGNTIYF	TGTGCCAGCAGTTTATTCTCTGGAAACACCATATATTTT	-	-	TRBV12-3/TRBV12-4	TRBJ1-3
CASSPVGRGRGQPQHF	TGTGCCAGCAGCCCAGTGGGCAGGGGGCGCGGACAGCCCCAGCATTTT	TRBD1	-	TRBV27	TRBJ1-5
CASSYSSGGEQPQHF	TGTGCCAGCAGTTACTCATCGGGGGGCGAACAGCCCCAGCATTTT	-	-	TRBV6-6	TRBJ1-5
CASSPLAGGSEQYF	TGTGCCAGCAGCCCTTTAGCGGGAGGTTCCGAGCAGTACTTC	TRBD2	-	TRBV14	TRBJ2-7
CASSPTLGETQYF	TGTGCCAGCTCACCAACACTTGGGGAGACCCAGTACTTC	-	-	TRBV18	TRBJ2-5
CASSSPGQGNYGYTF	TGTGCCAGCAGTTCTCCGGGACAGGGTAACTATGGCTACACCTTC	TRBD1	-	TRBV27	TRBJ1-2
CASSLLARGIRTNEKLFF	TGTGCCAGCAGCTTACTTGCCCGGGGGATCAGAACTAATGAAAAACTGTTTTTT	-	-	TRBV7-8	TRBJ1-4
CASSQRPQKNTEAFF	TGTGCCAGCAGCCAACGCCCCCAGAAGAACACTGAAGCTTTCTTT	-	-	TRBV4-2	TRBJ1-1
CASSDRWLAGVDTQYF	TGTGCCAGCAGCGACCGGTGGCTAGCGGGGGTGGATACGCAGTATTTT	TRBD2	-	TRBV7-2	TRBJ2-3
CASSTGYNSPLHF	TGTGCCAGCAGTACAGGGTATAATTCACCCCTCCACTTT	-	few	TRBV2	TRBJ1-6
CASSLWSSSYNEQFF	TGTGCCAGCAGCTTGTGGAGTAGCTCCTACAATGAGCAGTTCTTC	-	-	TRBV5-4	TRBJ2-1
CASSFSLGGGGISNQPQHF	TGTGCCAGCAGTTTTTCCCTCGGGGGGGGCGGAATTAGCAATCAGCCCCAGCATTTT	-	-	TRBV6-2/TRBV6-3	TRBJ1-5
CASSQGETTGSYEQYF	TGTGCCAGCAGTCAAGGGGAAACCACGGGCTCCTACGAGCAGTACTTC	-	-	TRBV9	TRBJ2-7
CASSLGLAFSSYEQYF	TGTGCCAGCAGCTTAGGACTAGCCTTTAGCTCCTACGAGCAGTACTTC	TRBD2	-	TRBV7-2	TRBJ2-7
CATSSGGDTGELFF	TGTGCCACCAGCAGTGGGGGCGACACCGGGGAGCTGTTTTTT	-	-	TRBV15	TRBJ2-2
CASSWQGAGNEQFF	TGTGCCAGCAGTTGGCAGGGGGCAGGGAATGAGCAGTTCTTC	TRBD1	once	TRBV27	TRBJ2-1
CSVVTGQVLEQYF	TGCAGCGTCGTAACGGGACAGGTCTTGGAGCAGTACTTC	TRBD1	-	TRBV29-1	TRBJ2-7
CASSVVEHPGTEAFF	TGTGCCAGCAGCGTAGTTGAGCACCCGGGGACTGAAGCTTTCTTT	-	-	TRBV9	TRBJ1-1
CASSSLRDGQETQYF	TGTGCCAGCAGCTCGCTCCGGGACGGACAAGAGACCCAGTACTTC	-	-	TRBV11-2	TRBJ2-5
CASSQGQGSYEQYF	TGCGCCAGCAGCCAAGGACAGGGGTCCTACGAGCAGTACTTC	TRBD1	-	TRBV4-1	TRBJ2-7
CASSQDDSLYYGYTF	TGCGCCAGCAGCCAAGACGACAGCCTTTACTATGGCTACACCTTC	-	-	TRBV4-1	TRBJ1-2
CASSSLGASYEQYF	TGTGCCAGCAGCTCTCTGGGGGCCTCCTACGAGCAGTACTTC	-	-	TRBV7-2	TRBJ2-7
CASSDLGSREQYF	TGTGCCAGCAGTGATTTAGGTTCGCGGGAGCAGTACTTC	-	-	TRBV25-1	TRBJ2-7
CASSTQGVNTDTQYF	TGTGCCAGCAGCACCCAGGGGGTCAACACAGATACGCAGTATTTT	TRBD1	-	TRBV11-1	TRBJ2-3
CASSLAETGFDQPQHF	TGTGCCAGCAGCTTGGCAGAGACAGGGTTTGATCAGCCCCAGCATTTT	TRBD1	once	TRBV5-6	TRBJ1-5
CASSIVWGPYNEQFF	TGTGCCAGTAGTATCGTCTGGGGTCCCTACAATGAGCAGTTCTTC	-	-	TRBV19	TRBJ2-1
CASSFRWAEAFF	TGTGCCAGCAGCTTCCGGTGGGCTGAAGCTTTCTTT	-	-	TRBV7-2	TRBJ1-1
CASSQAAGDAPLHF	TGCGCCAGCAGCCAAGCGGCAGGGGATGCACCCCTCCACTTT	-	-	TRBV4-3	TRBJ1-6
CASQGAANSPLHF	TGTGCCAGCCAGGGGGCAGCTAATTCACCCCTCCACTTT	TRBD1	-	TRBV12-3/TRBV12-4	TRBJ1-6
CASSKTFRYEQYF	TGTGCCAGCAGCAAGACATTCCGATACGAGCAGTACTTC	-	-	TRBV27	TRBJ2-7
CASSGLHPGNYNEQFF	TGTGCCAGCAGTGGGCTGCACCCTGGAAATTACAATGAGCAGTTCTTC	-	-	TRBV6-1	TRBJ2-1
CASSLRDKGSGANVLTF	TGCGCCAGCTCTCTCCGGGACAAAGGTTCTGGGGCCAACGTCCTGACTTTC	-	-	TRBV10-2	TRBJ2-6
CASSSFGPYGLAGGQETQYF	TGCGCCAGCAGCTCATTTGGACCATACGGACTAGCGGGAGGCCAAGAGACCCAGTACTTC	TRBD2	-	TRBV5-1	TRBJ2-5
CASSSGQGNSPLHF	TGCGCCAGCAGCAGCGGACAGGGTAATTCACCCCTCCACTTT	TRBD1	-	TRBV10-1	TRBJ1-6
CAWSGQGGGSEQYF	TGTGCCTGGAGTGGACAAGGGGGGGGGTCCGAGCAGTACTTC	-	-	TRBV30	TRBJ2-7
CASSQRAGGLTDTQYF	TGCGCCAGCAGCCAAAGGGCGGGGGGCCTCACAGATACGCAGTATTTT	TRBD2	few	TRBV4-3	TRBJ2-3
CASSQDSPSGEADEQFF	TGTGCCAGCAGCCAAGATTCCCCTAGCGGGGAGGCCGATGAGCAGTTCTTC	TRBD2	-	TRBV3-1/TRBV3-2	TRBJ2-1
CASRGTEAFF	TGTGCCAGCAGGGGCACTGAAGCTTTCTTT	-	-	TRBV6-6	TRBJ1-1
CASTPAQTLTGKGSPLHF	TGTGCCAGCACCCCCGCTCAGACCCTGACAGGAAAGGGTTCACCCCTCCACTTT	-	-	TRBV6-2/TRBV6-3	TRBJ1-6